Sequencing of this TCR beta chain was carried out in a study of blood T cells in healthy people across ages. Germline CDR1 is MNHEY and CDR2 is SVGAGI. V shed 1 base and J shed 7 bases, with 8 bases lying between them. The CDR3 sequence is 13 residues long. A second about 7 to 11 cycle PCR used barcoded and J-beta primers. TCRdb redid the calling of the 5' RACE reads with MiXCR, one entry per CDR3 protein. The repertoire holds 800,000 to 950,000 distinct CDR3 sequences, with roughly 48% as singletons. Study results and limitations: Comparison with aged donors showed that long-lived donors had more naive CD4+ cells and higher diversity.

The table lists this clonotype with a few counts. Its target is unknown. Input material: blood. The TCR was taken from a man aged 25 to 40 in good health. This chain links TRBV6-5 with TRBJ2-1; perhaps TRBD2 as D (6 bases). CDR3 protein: CASSYWRENEQFF. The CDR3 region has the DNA TGTGCCAGCAGTTACTGGAGGGAAAATGAGCAGTTCTTC.